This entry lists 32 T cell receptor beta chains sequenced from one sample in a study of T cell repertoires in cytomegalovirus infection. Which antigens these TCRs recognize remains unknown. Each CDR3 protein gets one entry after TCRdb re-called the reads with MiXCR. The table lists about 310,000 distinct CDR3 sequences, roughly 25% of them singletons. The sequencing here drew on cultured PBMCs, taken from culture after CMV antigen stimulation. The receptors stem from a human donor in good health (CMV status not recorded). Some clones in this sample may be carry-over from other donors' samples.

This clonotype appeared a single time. The DNA of the CDR3 is TGTGCCAGCAGTGAACGAACGGGGCGAGCTTTCTTT. Amino acid sequence: CASSERTGRAFF. This chain uses TRBV27 with TRBJ1-1; the D gene is possibly TRBD1 (5 bases). CDR1 MNHEY and CDR2 SMNVEV come from the germline V gene (reference sequence). V lost 5 bases and J 10 bases, leaving 14 bases between the germline ends. The CDR3 length is 12 residues.

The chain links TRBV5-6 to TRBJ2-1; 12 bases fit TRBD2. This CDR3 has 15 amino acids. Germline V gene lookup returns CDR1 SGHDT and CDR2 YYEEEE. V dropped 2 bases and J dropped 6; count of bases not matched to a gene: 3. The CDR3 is CASSFGLAGINEQFF. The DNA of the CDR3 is TGTGCCAGCAGCTTTGGACTAGCGGGAATCAATGAGCAGTTCTTC.

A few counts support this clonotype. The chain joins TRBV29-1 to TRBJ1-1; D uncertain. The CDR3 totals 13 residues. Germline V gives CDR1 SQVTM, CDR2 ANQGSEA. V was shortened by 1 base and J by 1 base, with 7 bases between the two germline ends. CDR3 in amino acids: CSVEVTENTEAFF. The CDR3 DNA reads TGCAGCGTTGAAGTTACGGAGAACACTGAAGCTTTCTTT.

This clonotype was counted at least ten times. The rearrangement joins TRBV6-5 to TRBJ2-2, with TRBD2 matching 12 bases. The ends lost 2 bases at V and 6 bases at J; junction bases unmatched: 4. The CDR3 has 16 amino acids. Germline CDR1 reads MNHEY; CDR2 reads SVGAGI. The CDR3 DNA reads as TGTGCCAGCAGTTACCTGACTAGCGGGAGACCCGGGGAGCTGTTTTTT. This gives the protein CASSYLTSGRPGELFF.

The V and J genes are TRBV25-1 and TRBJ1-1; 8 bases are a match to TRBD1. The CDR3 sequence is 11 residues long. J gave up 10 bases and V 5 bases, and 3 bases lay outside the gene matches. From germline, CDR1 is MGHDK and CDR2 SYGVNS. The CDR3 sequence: CASSTQGAAFF. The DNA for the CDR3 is TGTGCCAGCAGTACCCAGGGGGCAGCTTTCTTT.

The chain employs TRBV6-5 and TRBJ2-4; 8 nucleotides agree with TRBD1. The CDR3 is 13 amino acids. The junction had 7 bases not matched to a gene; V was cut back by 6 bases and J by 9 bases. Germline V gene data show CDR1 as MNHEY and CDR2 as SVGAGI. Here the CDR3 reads CASRPTGVAIQYF. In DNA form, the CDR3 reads TGTGCCAGCAGACCGACAGGGGTGGCCATTCAGTACTTC.

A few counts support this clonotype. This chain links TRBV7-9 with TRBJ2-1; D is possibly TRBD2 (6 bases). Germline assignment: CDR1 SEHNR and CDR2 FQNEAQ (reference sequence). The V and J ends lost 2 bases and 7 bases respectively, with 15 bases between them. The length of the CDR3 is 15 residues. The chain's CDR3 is CASSLFTGVVNEQFF. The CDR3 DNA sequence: TGTGCCAGCAGCTTATTCACGGGAGTGGTTAATGAGCAGTTCTTC.

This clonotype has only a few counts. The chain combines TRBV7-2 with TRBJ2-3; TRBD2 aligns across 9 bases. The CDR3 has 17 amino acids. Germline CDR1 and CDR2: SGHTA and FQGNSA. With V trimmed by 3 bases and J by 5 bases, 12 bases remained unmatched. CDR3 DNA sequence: TGTGCCAGCAGCTTCCCGGGGGCGGGAGGGCCGGGAGATACGCAGTATTTT. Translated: CASSFPGAGGPGDTQYF.

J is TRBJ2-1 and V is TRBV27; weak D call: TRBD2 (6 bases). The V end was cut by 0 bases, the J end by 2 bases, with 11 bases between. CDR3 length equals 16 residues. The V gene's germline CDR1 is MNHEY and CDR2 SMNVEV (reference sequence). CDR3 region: CASSLSIAAPYNEQFF. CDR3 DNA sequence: TGTGCCAGCAGTTTATCGATAGCGGCCCCCTACAATGAGCAGTTCTTC.

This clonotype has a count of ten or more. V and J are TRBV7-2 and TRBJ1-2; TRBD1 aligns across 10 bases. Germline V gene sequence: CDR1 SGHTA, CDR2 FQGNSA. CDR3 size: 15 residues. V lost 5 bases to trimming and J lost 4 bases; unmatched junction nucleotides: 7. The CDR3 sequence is CASSPGTGDPYGYTF. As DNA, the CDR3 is TGTGCCAGCAGCCCTGGGACAGGGGACCCCTATGGCTACACCTTC.

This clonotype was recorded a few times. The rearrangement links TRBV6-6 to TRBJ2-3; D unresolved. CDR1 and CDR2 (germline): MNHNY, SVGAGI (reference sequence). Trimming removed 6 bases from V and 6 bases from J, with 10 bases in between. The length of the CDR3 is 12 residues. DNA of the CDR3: TGTGCCAGCAGCCCCGGATCGGATACGCAGTATTTT. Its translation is CASSPGSDTQYF.

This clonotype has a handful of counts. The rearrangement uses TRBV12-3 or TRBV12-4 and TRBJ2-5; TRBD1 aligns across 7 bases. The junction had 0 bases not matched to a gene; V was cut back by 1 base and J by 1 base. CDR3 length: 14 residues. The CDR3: CASSLGDSQETQYF. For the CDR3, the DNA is TGTGCCAGCAGTTTAGGGGACAGCCAAGAGACCCAGTACTTC.

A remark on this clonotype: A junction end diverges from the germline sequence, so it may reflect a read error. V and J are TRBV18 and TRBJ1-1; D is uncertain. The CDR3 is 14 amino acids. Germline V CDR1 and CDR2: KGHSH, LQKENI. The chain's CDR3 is CASSPYGPNTEASF. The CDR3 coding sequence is TGTGCCAGCTCACCATACGGACCAAACACTGAAGCTTCCTTT.

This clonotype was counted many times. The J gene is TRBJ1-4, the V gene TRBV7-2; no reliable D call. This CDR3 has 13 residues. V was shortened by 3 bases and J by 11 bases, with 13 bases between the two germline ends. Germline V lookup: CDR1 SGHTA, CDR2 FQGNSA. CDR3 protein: CASSFRDGGKLFF. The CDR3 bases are TGTGCCAGCAGCTTCCGCGACGGTGGGAAACTGTTTTTT.

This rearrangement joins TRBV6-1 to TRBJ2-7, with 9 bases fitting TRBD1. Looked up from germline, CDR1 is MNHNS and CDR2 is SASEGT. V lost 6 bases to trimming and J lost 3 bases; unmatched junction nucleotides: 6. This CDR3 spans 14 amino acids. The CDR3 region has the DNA TGTGCCAGCAGGACAGCGACAGGGGGCTACGAGCAGTACTTC. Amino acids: CASRTATGGYEQYF.

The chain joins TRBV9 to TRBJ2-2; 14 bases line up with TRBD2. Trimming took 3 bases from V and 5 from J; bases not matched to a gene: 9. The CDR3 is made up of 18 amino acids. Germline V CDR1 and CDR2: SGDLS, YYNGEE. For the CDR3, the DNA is TGTGCCAGCAGCGCCGGGACTAGCGGGAGTGTGTCGACCGGGGAGCTGTTTTTT. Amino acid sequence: CASSAGTSGSVSTGELFF.

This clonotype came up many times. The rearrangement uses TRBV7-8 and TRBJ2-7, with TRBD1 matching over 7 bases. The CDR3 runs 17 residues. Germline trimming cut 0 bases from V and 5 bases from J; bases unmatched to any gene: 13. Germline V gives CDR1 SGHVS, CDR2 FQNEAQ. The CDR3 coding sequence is TGTGCCAGCAGCTTAGCGCGGCTTAGACAGGGTATCCACGAGCAGTACTTC. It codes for CASSLARLRQGIHEQYF. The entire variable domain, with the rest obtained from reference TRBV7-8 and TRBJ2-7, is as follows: GAGVSQSPRYKVAKRGQDVALRCDPISGHVSLFWYQQALGQGPEFLTYFQNEAQLDKSGLPSDRFFAERPEGSVSTLKIQRTQQEDSAVYLCASSLARLRQGIHEQYFGPGTRLTVT.

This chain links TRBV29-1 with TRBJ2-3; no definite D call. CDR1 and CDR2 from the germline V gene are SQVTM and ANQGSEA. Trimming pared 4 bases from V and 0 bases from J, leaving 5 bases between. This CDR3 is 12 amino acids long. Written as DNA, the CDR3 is TGCAGCGTTGTTAGTAGCACAGATACGCAGTATTTT. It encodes CSVVSSTDTQYF.

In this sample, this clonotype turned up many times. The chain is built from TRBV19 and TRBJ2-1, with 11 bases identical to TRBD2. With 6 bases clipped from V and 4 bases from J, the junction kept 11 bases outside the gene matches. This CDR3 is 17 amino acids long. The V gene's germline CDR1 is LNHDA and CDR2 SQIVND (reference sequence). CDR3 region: CASSDRRLAGGYNEQFF. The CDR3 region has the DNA TGTGCCAGTAGCGATCGGCGGCTAGCGGGAGGTTACAATGAGCAGTTCTTC.

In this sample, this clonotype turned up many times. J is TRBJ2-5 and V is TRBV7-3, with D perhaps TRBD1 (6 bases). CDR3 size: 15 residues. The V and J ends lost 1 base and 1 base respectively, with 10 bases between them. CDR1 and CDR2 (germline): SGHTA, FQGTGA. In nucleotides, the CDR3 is TGTGCCAGCAGCTTAAGAGGGGGAACCCAAGAGACCCAGTACTTC. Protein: CASSLRGGTQETQYF.

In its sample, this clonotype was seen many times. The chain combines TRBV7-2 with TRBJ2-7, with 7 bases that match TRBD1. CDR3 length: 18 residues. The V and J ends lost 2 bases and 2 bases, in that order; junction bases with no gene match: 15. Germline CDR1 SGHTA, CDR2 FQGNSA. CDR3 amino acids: CASSLRFRLGQVAYEQYF. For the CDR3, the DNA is TGTGCCAGCAGCTTAAGGTTCAGGTTAGGACAGGTAGCCTACGAGCAGTACTTC.

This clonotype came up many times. The CDR3 region has the DNA TGTGCCAGCAGTCTCGACAGGGCCTTAGAGCAGTACTTC. Translated: CASSLDRALEQYF. The genes are TRBV7-2 and TRBJ2-7; 7 bases agree with TRBD1. V lost 6 bases, J lost 7 bases, and 9 bases stayed unmatched. The CDR3 spans 13 residues. Looked up from germline, CDR1 is SGHTA and CDR2 is FQGNSA.

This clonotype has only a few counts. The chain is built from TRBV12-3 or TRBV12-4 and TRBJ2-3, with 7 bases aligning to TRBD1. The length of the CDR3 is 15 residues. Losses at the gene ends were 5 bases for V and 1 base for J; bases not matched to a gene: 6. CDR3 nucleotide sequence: TGTGCCAGCAGTCGCTCTGGACAGGGCACAGATACGCAGTATTTT. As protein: CASSRSGQGTDTQYF.

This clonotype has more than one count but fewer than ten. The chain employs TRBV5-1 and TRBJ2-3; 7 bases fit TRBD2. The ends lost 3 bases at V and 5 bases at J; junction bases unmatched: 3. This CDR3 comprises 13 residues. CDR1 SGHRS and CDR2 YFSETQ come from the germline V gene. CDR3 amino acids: CASSSPGGDTQYF. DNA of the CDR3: TGCGCCAGCAGCTCCCCGGGGGGAGATACGCAGTATTTT.

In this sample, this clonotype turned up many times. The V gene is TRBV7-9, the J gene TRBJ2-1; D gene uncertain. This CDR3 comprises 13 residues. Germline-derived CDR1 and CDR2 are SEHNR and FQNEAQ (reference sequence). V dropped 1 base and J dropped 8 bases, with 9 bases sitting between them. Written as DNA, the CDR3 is TGTGCCAGCAGCTTAGGAATTGACCATGAGCAGTTCTTC. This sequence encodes CASSLGIDHEQFF.

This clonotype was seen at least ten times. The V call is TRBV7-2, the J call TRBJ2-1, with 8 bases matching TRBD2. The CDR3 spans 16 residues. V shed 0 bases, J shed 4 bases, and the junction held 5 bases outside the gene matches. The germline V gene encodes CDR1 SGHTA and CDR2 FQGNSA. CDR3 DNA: TGTGCCAGCAGCTTAGCGAGTAGCGGGACGTACAATGAGCAGTTCTTC. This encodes CASSLASSGTYNEQFF.

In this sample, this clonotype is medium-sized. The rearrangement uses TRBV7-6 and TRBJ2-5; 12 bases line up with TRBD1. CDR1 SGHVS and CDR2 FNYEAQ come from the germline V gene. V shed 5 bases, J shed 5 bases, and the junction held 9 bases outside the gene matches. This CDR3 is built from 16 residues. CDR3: CASSPRRDRGQETQYF. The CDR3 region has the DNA TGTGCCAGCAGCCCCCGCCGGGACAGGGGGCAGGAGACCCAGTACTTC.

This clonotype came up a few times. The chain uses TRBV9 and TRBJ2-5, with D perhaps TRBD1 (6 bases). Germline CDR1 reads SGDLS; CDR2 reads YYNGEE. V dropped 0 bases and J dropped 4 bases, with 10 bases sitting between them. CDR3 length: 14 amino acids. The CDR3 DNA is TGTGCCAGCAGCGTAGCCACAGGGCGAGAGACCCAGTACTTC. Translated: CASSVATGRETQYF.

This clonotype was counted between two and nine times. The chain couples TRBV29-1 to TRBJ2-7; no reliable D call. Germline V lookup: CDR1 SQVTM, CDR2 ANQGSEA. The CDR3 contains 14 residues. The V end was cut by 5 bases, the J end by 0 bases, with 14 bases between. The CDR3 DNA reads TGCAGCGTTCTAACAACAGAGAGCTCCTACGAGCAGTACGTC. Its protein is CSVLTTESSYEQYV.

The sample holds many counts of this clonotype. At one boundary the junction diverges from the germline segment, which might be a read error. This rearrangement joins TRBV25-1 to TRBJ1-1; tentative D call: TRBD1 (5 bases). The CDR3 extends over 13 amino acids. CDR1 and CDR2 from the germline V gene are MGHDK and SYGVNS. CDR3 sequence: CASSDDRNTEAFF. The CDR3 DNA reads TGCGCCAGCAGCGACGACAGGAACACTGAAGCTTTCTTT. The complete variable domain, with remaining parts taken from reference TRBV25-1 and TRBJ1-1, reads EADIYQTPRYLVIGTGKKITLECSQTMGHDKMYWYQQDPGMELHLIHYSYGVNSTEKGDLSSESTVSRIRTEHFPLTLESARPSHTSQYLCASSDDRNTEAFFGQGTRLTVV.

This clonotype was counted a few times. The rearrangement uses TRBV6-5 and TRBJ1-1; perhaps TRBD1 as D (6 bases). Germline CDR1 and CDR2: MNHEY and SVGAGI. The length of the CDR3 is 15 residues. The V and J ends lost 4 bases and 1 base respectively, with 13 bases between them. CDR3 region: CASSFARGGNTEAFF. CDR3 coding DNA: TGTGCCAGCAGTTTTGCCAGGGGAGGGAACACTGAAGCTTTCTTT.

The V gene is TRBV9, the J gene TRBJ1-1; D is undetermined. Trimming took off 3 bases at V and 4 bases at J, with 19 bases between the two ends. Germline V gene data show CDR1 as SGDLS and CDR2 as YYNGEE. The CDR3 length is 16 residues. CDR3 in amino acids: CASSDRPGRRTTEAFF. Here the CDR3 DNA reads TGTGCCAGCAGCGACCGTCCGGGGAGGCGAACCACTGAAGCTTTCTTT.